These 28 T cell receptor beta chains were sequenced from one sample in a study of blood T cells in healthy people across ages. Primed by a sample-barcoded 5' primer and a J-beta primer mix, a second PCR proceeded for about 7 to 12 cycles. Each CDR3 protein gets one entry after TCRdb re-called the 5' RACE reads with MiXCR. The sample includes hundreds of thousands of distinct CDR3 sequences, around 31% of them seen just once. Sequencing was carried out using blood. These receptors originate from an elderly woman in good health.

This clonotype was seen a handful of times. The rearrangement links TRBV2 to TRBJ2-5; 13 bases map to TRBD2. The CDR3 extends over 16 amino acids. The trim removed 7 bases at V and 4 bases at J, leaving 9 bases unmatched. Germline values: CDR1 SNHLY, CDR2 FYNNEI. CDR3 protein: CASTGTSGAAGETQYF. CDR3 coding DNA: TGTGCCAGCACGGGGACTAGCGGGGCCGCAGGAGAGACCCAGTACTTC.

This clonotype was picked up many times. A much larger clone sits a single nucleotide away, making a read error possible. The CDR3: CASNSKSGTCGEQYF. The CDR3 DNA follows: TGTGCCAGCAACTCTAAAAGCGGGACCTGCGGCGAGCAGTACTTC. The V call is TRBV7-6, the J call TRBJ2-7; TRBD2 agrees at 7 bases. The germline gives CDR1 SGHVS, CDR2 FNYEAQ. V dropped 7 bases and J dropped 6; count of bases not matched to a gene: 15. This CDR3 contains 15 residues.

The chain employs TRBV7-2 and TRBJ1-4; D is unclear. V was shortened by 4 bases and J by 0 bases, with 9 bases between the two germline ends. CDR3 length equals 15 residues. Germline CDR1 and CDR2: SGHTA and FQGNSA. The CDR3 here is CASSSNFATNEKLFF. Here the CDR3 DNA reads TGTGCCAGCAGCTCCAATTTCGCAACTAATGAAAAACTGTTTTTT. The complete variable domain, with remaining parts taken from reference TRBV7-2 and TRBJ1-4, reads GAGVSQSPSNKVTEKGKDVELRCDPISGHTALYWYRQSLGQGLEFLIYFQGNSAPDKSGLPSDRFSAERTGGSVSTLTIQRTQQEDSAVYLCASSSNFATNEKLFFGSGTQLSVL.

This clonotype has at least ten counts. V usage is TRBV12-3 or TRBV12-4 and J usage is TRBJ2-6; TRBD1 is a possible D gene (6 bases). V was trimmed by 4 bases and J by 4 bases, leaving 11 bases between them. The CDR3 sequence is 15 residues long. CDR3 region: CASSYTGSGANVLTF. As DNA, the CDR3 is TGTGCCAGCAGTTATACAGGGTCAGGGGCCAACGTCCTGACTTTC.

This clonotype was counted ten times or more. This chain connects TRBV12-3 or TRBV12-4 to TRBJ1-4; D is unresolved. The CDR3 sequence is 12 residues long. The V gene lost 3 bases and the J gene lost 6 bases, with 5 bases spanning the gap. CDR3 sequence reads: CASSFGDEKLFF. In DNA, the CDR3 is TGTGCCAGCAGTTTTGGTGATGAAAAACTGTTTTTT.

The chain uses TRBV7-3 and TRBJ2-1, with D possibly matching TRBD1 (5 bases). The CDR3 length is 16 residues. Trimming took off 2 bases at V and 4 bases at J, with 15 bases between the two ends. Per the germline V gene, CDR1 is SGHTA and CDR2 is FQGTGA. The CDR3 DNA reads TGTGCCAGCAGCTTAGGCCCAGGGTCGCCGTACAATGAGCAGTTCTTC. Encoded protein: CASSLGPGSPYNEQFF.

In this sample, this clonotype turned up a few times. The CDR3 region is CASSRRTVNTEAFF. CDR3 in DNA: TGTGCCAGCAGCCGTCGGACTGTGAACACTGAAGCTTTCTTT. This chain connects TRBV7-9 to TRBJ1-1, with no clear D. CDR3 length: 14 amino acids. Trimming removed 5 bases from V and 0 bases from J, with 10 bases in between. Germline CDR1 reads SEHNR; CDR2 reads FQNEAQ (reference sequence).

On this clonotype: Since a much larger clone is just one base distant, this may be a read error. The chain recombines TRBV12-3 or TRBV12-4 with TRBJ2-3, with a tentative D call TRBD1 (6 bases). The CDR3 spans 14 residues. DNA for the CDR3: TGTGCCAGCAGTTTGAACAGGGAAACAGATGCGCAGTATTTT. Protein: CASSLNRETDAQYF.

This clonotype was seen a single time. Mismatch with germline at one junction end may stem from a read error. V usage is TRBV9 and J usage is TRBJ1-2; possibly TRBD1 for D (5 bases). This CDR3 is 15 amino acids long. The germline gives CDR1 SGDLS, CDR2 YYNGEE. CDR3 loop: CAGSVGGVGSYGYTF. The CDR3, as DNA: TGTGCCGGCAGCGTAGGAGGGGTGGGGAGCTATGGCTACACCTTC. Full variable domain (outside the CDR3, taken from reference TRBV9 and TRBJ1-2): DSGVTQTPKHLITATGQRVTLRCSPRSGDLSVYWYQQSLDQGLQFLIQYYNGEERAKGNILERFSAQQFPDLHSELNLSSLELGDSALYFCAGSVGGVGSYGYTFGSGTRLTVV.

The genes are TRBV15 and TRBJ2-2; TRBD1 matches at 7 bases. The germline CDR1 and CDR2 sequences are LNHNV and YYDKDF (reference sequence). The CDR3 extends over 15 amino acids. J lost 7 bases, V lost 2 bases, and 7 bases had no gene match. In nucleotides, the CDR3 is TGTGCCACCAGCAGAATAACAGGGGTGGGCGGGGAGCTGTTTTTT. This sequence encodes CATSRITGVGGELFF.

This clonotype was counted between two and nine times. This may be a read error: a much more frequent sequence differs by one nucleotide. This chain connects TRBV24-1 to TRBJ2-3, with unresolved D. From germline, CDR1 is KGHDR and CDR2 SFDVKD. The V end lost 3 bases, the J end lost 8 bases, and 11 bases lay between the germline ends. The CDR3 contains 13 residues. The CDR3 here is CATSDPAGPTQYF. CDR3 nucleotides: TGTGCCACCAGTGATCCTGCAGGTCCTACGCAGTATTTT.

The V and J genes are TRBV20-1 and TRBJ2-5; no reliable D call. The CDR3 runs to 13 residues. Germline loops: CDR1 DFQATT, CDR2 SNEGSKA (reference sequence). Trimming took off 3 bases at V and 1 base at J, with 9 bases between the two ends. Here the CDR3 DNA reads TGCAGTGCTAGGGCAGAACGCCAAGAGACCCAGTACTTC. It is translated as CSARAERQETQYF.

To note about this clonotype: A much larger clone differs from this one at a single base, so this may be a read error. The rearrangement uses TRBV5-5 and TRBJ1-2; D unclear. The V gene lost 10 bases and the J gene lost 13 bases, with 29 bases spanning the gap. This CDR3 is built from 14 residues. Germline V gives CDR1 SGHKS, CDR2 YYEKEE (reference sequence). CDR3 nucleotide sequence: TGTGCCTGCAACCCCGAGGGCGTAATTCATTCTCGCACCTTC. Its protein product is CACNPEGVIHSRTF.

This clonotype was seen repeatedly, ten times or more. The chain combines TRBV3-1 with TRBJ2-7, with 11 bases lining up with TRBD2. This CDR3 comprises 15 residues. V was pared by 5 bases and J by 3 bases, with 6 bases of the junction left unmatched. Germline V gene sequence: CDR1 LGHDT, CDR2 YNNKEL (reference sequence). The CDR3 loop is CASSLLAGGLYEQYF. CDR3 sequence (DNA): TGTGCCAGCAGCTTGCTAGCGGGGGGACTCTACGAGCAGTACTTC.

This clonotype was detected a few times. The chain couples TRBV18 to TRBJ1-1; D call uncertain. CDR3 length equals 16 residues. Per the germline V gene, CDR1 is KGHSH and CDR2 is LQKENI. Trimming took off 0 bases at V and 3 bases at J, with 14 bases between the two ends. CDR3: CASSPPVSRRDTEAFF. CDR3 bases: TGTGCCAGCTCACCACCGGTTTCTCGGAGGGACACTGAAGCTTTCTTT.

As regards this clonotype: Germline and junction disagree at one end, which may indicate a read error. The genes are TRBV19 and TRBJ1-1; D uncertain. Germline V gene data show CDR1 as LNHDA and CDR2 as SQIVND (reference sequence). The CDR3 sequence is 13 residues long. DNA for the CDR3: TGTGCCAGTACTATAAACACCAACACTGAAGCTTTCTTT. It specifies CASTINTNTEAFF.

J is TRBJ2-7 and V is TRBV19; 9 nucleotides agree with TRBD1. Germline trimming cut 4 bases from V and 1 base from J; bases unmatched to any gene: 8. This CDR3 comprises 16 residues. Germline CDR1 LNHDA, CDR2 SQIVND (reference sequence). The CDR3 nucleotides are TGTGCCAGTAGTACCTCCGGGACAGGGACATCCTACGAGCAGTACTTC. Protein sequence: CASSTSGTGTSYEQYF.

This clonotype appeared many times. J is TRBJ2-6 and V is TRBV28; TRBD1 matches 7 bases. Germline CDR1 MDHEN, CDR2 SYDVKM. The CDR3 contains 15 residues. The V gene end was trimmed by 7 bases and the J gene end by 0 bases; junction bases not matched to a gene: 3. CDR3 residues: CASKRDSSGANVLTF. The CDR3 DNA is TGTGCCAGCAAGAGGGACAGCTCTGGGGCCAACGTCCTGACTTTC.

This clonotype occurred once. The chain couples TRBV10-3 to TRBJ1-5; D is ambiguous. V lost 6 bases and J lost 5, with 11 bases in between. Germline CDR1 is ENHRY and CDR2 is SYGVKD. This CDR3 is 13 amino acids long. CDR3 amino acids: CAIRARLDQPQHF. The CDR3 bases are TGTGCCATCAGGGCTCGACTTGATCAGCCCCAGCATTTT.

The V call is TRBV6-5, the J call TRBJ2-7; 11 nucleotides match TRBD2. Germline V gene lookup returns CDR1 MNHEY and CDR2 SVGAGI. This CDR3 contains 17 residues. The trim removed 2 bases at V and 2 bases at J, leaving 8 bases unmatched. The CDR3 reads CASSYRLGTSGAYEQYF. Written as DNA, the CDR3 is TGTGCCAGCAGTTACCGACTAGGGACTAGCGGAGCCTACGAGCAGTACTTC.

This clonotype appeared many times. The V call is TRBV20-1, the J call TRBJ1-6, with no clear D. This CDR3 has 14 amino acids. The V and J ends lost 4 bases and 6 bases respectively, with 13 bases between them. Germline lookup yields CDR1 DFQATT and CDR2 SNEGSKA (reference sequence). CDR3 region: CSATTIGSNSPLHF. The CDR3 DNA reads as TGCAGTGCTACGACAATAGGGAGTAATTCACCCCTCCACTTT.

In its sample, this clonotype was seen many times. For the CDR3, the DNA is TGTGCCAGCAGTAAGGGGACTTCAACAAGGACGCAGTATTTT. Its translation is CASSKGTSTRTQYF. V usage is TRBV6-2 or TRBV6-3 and J usage is TRBJ2-3; D perhaps matches TRBD2 (6 bases). V was cut by 5 bases and J by 9 bases, with 18 bases left in between. This CDR3 has 14 amino acids. Germline assignment: CDR1 MNHEY and CDR2 SVGEGT.

There are many counts of this clonotype. The rearrangement links TRBV5-1 to TRBJ2-6, with TRBD2 as a possible D gene (5 bases). Trimming removed 7 bases at V and 0 bases at J, with 17 bases between. The germline V gene encodes CDR1 SGHRS and CDR2 YFSETQ. The CDR3 spans 17 residues. Here the CDR3 reads CASHGRQAGSGANVLTF. The CDR3 DNA follows: TGCGCCAGCCATGGGCGGCAGGCGGGCTCTGGGGCCAACGTCCTGACTTTC.

This clonotype has just a few counts. A much larger clone differs by one base, so this may be a read error. This chain joins TRBV4-3 and TRBJ2-5; 9 bases line up with TRBD1. V shed 4 bases and J 11 bases; nucleotides not matched to a gene: 17. This CDR3 is 16 amino acids long. The V gene's germline CDR1 is LGHNA and CDR2 YSLEER. CDR3 DNA: TGCGCCAGCAGCCCCCGGAAAACAGGGGGCTGGGGTGAGCAGTACTTC. Residues: CASSPRKTGGWGEQYF.

This clonotype was detected many times. The gene calls are TRBV6-6 and TRBJ1-6; possibly TRBD1 for D (5 bases). The CDR3 contains 13 residues. The germline V and J ends were trimmed by 6 bases and 10 bases, with 13 bases remaining between them. CDR1 and CDR2 from the germline V gene are MNHNY and SVGAGI (reference sequence). The CDR3 protein is CASSRAGQSPLHF. CDR3 nucleotide sequence: TGTGCCAGCAGCAGGGCAGGGCAGTCACCCCTCCACTTT.

This clonotype was seen repeatedly, ten times or more. The chain combines TRBV27 with TRBJ1-1; D remains ambiguous. The CDR3 covers 17 residues. Deletions cut 8 bases from V and 3 bases from J, with 25 bases between. Germline V lookup: CDR1 MNHEY, CDR2 SMNVEV (reference sequence). The CDR3 nucleotides read TGTGCCAGCTCTCCCCGCTCGATACTTCTCGGGGACACTGAAGCTTTCTTT. As protein: CASSPRSILLGDTEAFF.

This clonotype was picked up many times. The chain has TRBV3-1 and TRBJ2-5, with TRBD2 as a possible D gene (6 bases). This CDR3 is built from 15 residues. Germline loops: CDR1 LGHDT, CDR2 YNNKEL (reference sequence). Trimming left V 3 bases short and J 0 bases short, with 11 bases between. The CDR3 nucleotides read TGTGCCAGCAGCCACACCTGGGGGGACCAAGAGACCCAGTACTTC. It encodes CASSHTWGDQETQYF.

At least ten counts were recorded for this clonotype. The chain couples TRBV5-1 to TRBJ2-7; possibly TRBD2 for D (6 bases). Trimming took 1 base from V and 7 from J, leaving 12 bases between them. The CDR3 contains 13 residues. CDR1 is SGHRS and CDR2 is YFSETQ in the germline V gene. CDR3 in DNA: TGCGCCAGCAGCTTGAACCTTGGGGGGGAGCAGTACTTC. It yields the protein CASSLNLGGEQYF.